This is a list of T cell receptor beta chains from one sample in a study of blood T cell repertoires in COVID-19. Data came from immunoSEQ multiplex PCR; TCRdb stores just in-frame clones and leaves some out. The data hold around 53,000 clones, with about 76% observed a single time. The specimen sequenced was peripheral blood. The origin of the receptors is a man in his fifties with active or convalescent COVID-19. Each CDR3 is given without its conserved first and last residue. Clone size is stated in some rows and not others, as once, few, many or a class when expanded.

j_call v_call clone_size cdr3_aa
TRBJ1-2 TRBV2 - ASSNGQTLGDT
TRBJ2-2 TRBV7-7 - ASSYSLVDTGELF
TRBJ2-2 TRBV5-1 once ASSLTDNVAGELF
TRBJ2-1 TRBV19 few ASSMGVAGRLGIGNEQF
TRBJ1-1 TRBV19 few ASQDRLNTEAF
TRBJ1-1 TRBV29-1 - SVPQGAPFAEAF
TRBJ1-1 TRBV5-6 few ASSPAGSLTEAF
TRBJ1-3 TRBV7-3 - ASSISGTGSGNTIY
TRBJ2-7 TRBV13 - ASSPGTGVKSYEQY
TRBJ2-4 TRBV6-6 few ASSYEYTEKNIQY
TRBJ2-5 TRBV15 once ATSIGQGGWETQY
TRBJ1-5 TRBV2 - ASSEARSGSQPQH
TRBJ2-3 TRBV29-1 - SVDVSGDTQY
TRBJ2-5 TRBV5-1 - ASSLTAGYQETQY
TRBJ2-5 TRBV5-1 once ASRIDIAGGQETQY
TRBJ1-1 TRBV19 - ASREDSGPNTEAF
TRBJ1-1 TRBV3-1/TRBV3-2 - ASSQDRADTEAF
TRBJ2-6 TRBV6-5 - ASSYDRAGANVLT
TRBJ1-2 TRBV7-9 - ASSLGGAFGYT
TRBJ2-7 TRBV13 - ASSLGRDSYEQY
TRBJ1-2 TRBV7-2 - ASSSGTASGGYT
TRBJ1-1 TRBV18 - ASSIIPGQGVRTEAF
TRBJ1-6 TRBV4-1 many ASSQGTGGSPLH
TRBJ1-6 TRBV28 - ASNPRQSYNSPLH
TRBJ2-7 TRBV9 - ASSEGGDLSYEQY
TRBJ1-2 TRBV21-1 - ASSNNLSGGRDGYT
TRBJ1-2 TRBV3-1/TRBV3-2 once ASSQPPGQGYGYT
TRBJ1-1 TRBV19 - ASSIAGTEAF
TRBJ1-1 TRBV14 few ASSQKGTGLEAF
TRBJ2-5 TRBV7-2 - ASSRQAGTQETQY
TRBJ1-5 TRBV7-8 - ASSLRLGGDGQPQH
TRBJ2-3 TRBV3-1/TRBV3-2 - ASSQEAARADTQY
TRBJ1-1 TRBV19 - ASSIERGLGTEAF
TRBJ2-5 TRBV30 - AWSGIAAQETQY
TRBJ2-1 TRBV5-1 - ASSLGSGSTNEQF
TRBJ2-5 TRBV7-3 - ASSLGRTSTGTQY
TRBJ1-1 TRBV12-3/TRBV12-4 - ASSPSYGAF
TRBJ1-5 TRBV25-1 - ASSERGLGNQPQH
TRBJ2-1 TRBV7-6 few ASSPFLLAGGPDEQF
TRBJ2-5 TRBV5-4 - ASSLKQGFQETQY
TRBJ2-1 TRBV7-2 - ASSLRTSGYNEQF
TRBJ2-1 TRBV5-6 - ASSFASGRVYNEQF
TRBJ1-3 TRBV9 - ASSGPQRGNTIY
TRBJ1-4 TRBV18 - ASSLGTTGVEKLF
TRBJ1-2 TRBV19 - ASSPRGYGYT
TRBJ2-1 TRBV5-1 - ASSLAIGTFARFSYNEQF
TRBJ1-1 TRBV30 - AWIRDSNTEAF
TRBJ2-7 TRBV5-4 few ASSFSHGNYEQY
TRBJ1-1 TRBV10-3 once AISVGQGYTEAF
TRBJ2-2 TRBV19 - ASAQIAGSGELF
TRBJ2-5 TRBV7-2 - ASSGRGQETQY
TRBJ2-5 TRBV30 - AWEQGFQETQY
TRBJ2-2 TRBV19 - ASSIPIHTGELF
TRBJ1-5 TRBV6-2/TRBV6-3 - ASSYSGGQGNQPQH
TRBJ2-4 TRBV9 - ASNSGPKNIQY
TRBJ2-2 TRBV7-9 - ASSLMEGELF
TRBJ1-5 TRBV6-5 - ASSYSRNQPQH